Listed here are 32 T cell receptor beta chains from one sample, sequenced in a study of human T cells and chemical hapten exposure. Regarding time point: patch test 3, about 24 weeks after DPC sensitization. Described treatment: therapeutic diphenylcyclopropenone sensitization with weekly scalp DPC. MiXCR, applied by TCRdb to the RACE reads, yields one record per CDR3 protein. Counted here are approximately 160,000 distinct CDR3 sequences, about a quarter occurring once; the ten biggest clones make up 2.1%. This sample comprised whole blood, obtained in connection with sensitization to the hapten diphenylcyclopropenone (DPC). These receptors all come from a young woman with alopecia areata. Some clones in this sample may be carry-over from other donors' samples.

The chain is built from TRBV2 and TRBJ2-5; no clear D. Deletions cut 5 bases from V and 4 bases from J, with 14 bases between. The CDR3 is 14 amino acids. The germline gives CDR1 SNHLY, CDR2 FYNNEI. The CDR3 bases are TGTGCCAGCAGTAGGGCAGAAACAAGAGAGACCCAGTACTTC. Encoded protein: CASSRAETRETQYF.

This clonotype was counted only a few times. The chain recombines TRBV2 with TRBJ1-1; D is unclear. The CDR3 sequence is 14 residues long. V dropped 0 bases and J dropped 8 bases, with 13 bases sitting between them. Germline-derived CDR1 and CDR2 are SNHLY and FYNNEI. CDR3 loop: CASSEALGGVEAFF. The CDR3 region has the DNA TGTGCCAGCAGTGAAGCGCTTGGAGGTGTGGAAGCTTTCTTT. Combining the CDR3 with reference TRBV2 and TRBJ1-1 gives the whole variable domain EPEVTQTPSHQVTQMGQEVILRCVPISNHLYFYWYRQILGQKVEFLVSFYNNEISEKSEIFDDQFSVERPDGSNFTLKIRSTKLEDSAMYFCASSEALGGVEAFFGQGTRLTVV.

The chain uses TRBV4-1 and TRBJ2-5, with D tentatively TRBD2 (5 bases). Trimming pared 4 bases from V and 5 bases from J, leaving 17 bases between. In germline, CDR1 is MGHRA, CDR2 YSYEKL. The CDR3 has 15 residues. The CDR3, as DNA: TGCGCCAGCAGCCCTTATGCCGGGGTTGGGGAGACCCAGTACTTC. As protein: CASSPYAGVGETQYF.

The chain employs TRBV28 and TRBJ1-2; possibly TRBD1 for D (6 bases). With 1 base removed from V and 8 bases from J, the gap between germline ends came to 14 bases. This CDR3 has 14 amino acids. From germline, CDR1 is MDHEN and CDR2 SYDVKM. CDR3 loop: CASSLSVGGGGYTF. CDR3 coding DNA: TGTGCCAGCAGTTTATCAGTAGGGGGGGGAGGCTACACCTTC.

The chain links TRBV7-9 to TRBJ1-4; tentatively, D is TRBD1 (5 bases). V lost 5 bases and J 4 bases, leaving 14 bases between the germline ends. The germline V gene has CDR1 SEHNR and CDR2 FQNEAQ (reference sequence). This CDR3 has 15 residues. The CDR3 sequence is CASSPGRTRNEKLFF. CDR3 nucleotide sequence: TGTGCCAGCAGCCCGGGACGGACACGTAATGAAAAACTGTTTTTT.

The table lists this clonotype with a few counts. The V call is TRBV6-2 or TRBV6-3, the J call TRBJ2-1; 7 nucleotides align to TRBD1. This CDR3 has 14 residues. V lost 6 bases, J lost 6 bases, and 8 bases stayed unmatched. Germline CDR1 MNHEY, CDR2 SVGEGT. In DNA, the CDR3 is TGTGCCAGCAGACTCCAGGACAGGACCAATGAGCAGTTCTTC. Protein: CASRLQDRTNEQFF.

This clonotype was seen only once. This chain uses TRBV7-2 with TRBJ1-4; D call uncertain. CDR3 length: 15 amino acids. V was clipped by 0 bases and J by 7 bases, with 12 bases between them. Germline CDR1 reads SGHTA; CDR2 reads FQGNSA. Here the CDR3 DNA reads TGTGCCAGCAGCTTAGCGCGGGGTTTTGGTGAAAAACTGTTTTTT. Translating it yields CASSLARGFGEKLFF.

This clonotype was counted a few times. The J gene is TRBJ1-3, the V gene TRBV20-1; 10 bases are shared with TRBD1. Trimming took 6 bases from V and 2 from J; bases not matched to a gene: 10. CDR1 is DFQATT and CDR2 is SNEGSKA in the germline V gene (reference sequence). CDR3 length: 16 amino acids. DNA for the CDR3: TGCAGTGCCCTCCCCGGGACAGGGGAACCTGGAAACACCATATATTTT. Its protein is CSALPGTGEPGNTIYF.

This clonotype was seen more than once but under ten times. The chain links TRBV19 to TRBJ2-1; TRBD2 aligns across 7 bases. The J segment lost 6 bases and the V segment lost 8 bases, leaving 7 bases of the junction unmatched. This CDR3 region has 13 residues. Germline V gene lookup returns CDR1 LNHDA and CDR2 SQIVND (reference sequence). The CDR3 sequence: CASSRESGNEQFF. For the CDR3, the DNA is TGTGCCAGTTCGCGGGAGTCGGGCAATGAGCAGTTCTTC.

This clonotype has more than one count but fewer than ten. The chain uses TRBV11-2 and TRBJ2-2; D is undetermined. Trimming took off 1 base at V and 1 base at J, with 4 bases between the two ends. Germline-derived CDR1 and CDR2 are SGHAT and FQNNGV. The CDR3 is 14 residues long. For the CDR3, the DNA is TGTGCCAGCAGCTTAGGGTGGAACACCGGGGAGCTGTTTTTT. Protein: CASSLGWNTGELFF.

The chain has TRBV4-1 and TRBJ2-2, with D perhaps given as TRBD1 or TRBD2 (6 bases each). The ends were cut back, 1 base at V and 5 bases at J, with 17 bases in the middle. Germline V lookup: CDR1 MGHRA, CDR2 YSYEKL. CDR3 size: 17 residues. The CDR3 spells CASSQGVTGARTGELFF. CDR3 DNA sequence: TGCGCCAGCAGCCAAGGAGTGACGGGGGCGAGGACCGGGGAGCTGTTTTTT.

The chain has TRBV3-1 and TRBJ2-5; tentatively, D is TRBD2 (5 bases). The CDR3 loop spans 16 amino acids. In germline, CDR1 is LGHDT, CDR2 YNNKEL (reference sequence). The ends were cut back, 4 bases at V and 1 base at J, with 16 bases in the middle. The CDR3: CASSRASRGSQETQYF. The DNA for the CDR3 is TGTGCCAGCAGCCGGGCGTCCCGGGGATCCCAAGAGACCCAGTACTTC.

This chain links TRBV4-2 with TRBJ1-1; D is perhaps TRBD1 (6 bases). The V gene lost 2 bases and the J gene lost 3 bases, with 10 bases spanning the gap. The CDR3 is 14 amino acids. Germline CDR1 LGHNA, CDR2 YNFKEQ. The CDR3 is CASSQPGVDTEAFF. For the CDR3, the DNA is TGTGCCAGCAGCCAACCAGGGGTAGACACTGAAGCTTTCTTT.

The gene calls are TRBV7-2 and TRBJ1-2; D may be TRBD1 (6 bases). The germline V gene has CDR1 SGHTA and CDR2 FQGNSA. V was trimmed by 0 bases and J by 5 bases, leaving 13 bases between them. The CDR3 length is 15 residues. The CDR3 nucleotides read TGTGCCAGCAGCTTAGCCAGGGGAGGAAATTATGGCTACACCTTC. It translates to CASSLARGGNYGYTF.

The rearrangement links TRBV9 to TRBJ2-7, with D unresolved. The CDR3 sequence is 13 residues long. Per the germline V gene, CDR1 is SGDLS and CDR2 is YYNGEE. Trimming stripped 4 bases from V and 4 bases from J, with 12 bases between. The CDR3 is CASSSATDYEQYF. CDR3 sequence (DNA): TGTGCCAGCAGCAGTGCGACGGATTACGAGCAGTACTTC.

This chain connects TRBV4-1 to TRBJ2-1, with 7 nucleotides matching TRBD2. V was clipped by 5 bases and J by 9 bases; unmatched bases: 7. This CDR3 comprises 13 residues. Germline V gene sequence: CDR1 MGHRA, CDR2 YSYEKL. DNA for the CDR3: TGCGCCAGCAGCGGGGCTAGCGGCCGTGAGCAGTTCTTC. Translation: CASSGASGREQFF.

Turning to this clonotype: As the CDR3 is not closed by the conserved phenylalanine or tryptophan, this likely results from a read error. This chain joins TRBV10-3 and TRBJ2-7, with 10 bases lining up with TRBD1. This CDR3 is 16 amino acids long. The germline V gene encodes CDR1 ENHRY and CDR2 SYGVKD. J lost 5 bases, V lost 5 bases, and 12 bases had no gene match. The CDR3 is CAISSRPGQGHHEQYL. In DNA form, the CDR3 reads TGTGCCATCAGTTCCCGACCGGGACAGGGGCACCACGAGCAGTACCTC.

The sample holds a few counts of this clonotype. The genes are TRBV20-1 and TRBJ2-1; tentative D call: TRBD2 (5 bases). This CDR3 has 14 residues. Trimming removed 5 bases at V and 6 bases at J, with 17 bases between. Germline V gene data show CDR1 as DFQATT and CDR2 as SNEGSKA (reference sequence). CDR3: CSAATGIPSNEQFF. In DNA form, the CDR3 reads TGCAGTGCTGCCACGGGGATTCCGAGCAATGAGCAGTTCTTC.

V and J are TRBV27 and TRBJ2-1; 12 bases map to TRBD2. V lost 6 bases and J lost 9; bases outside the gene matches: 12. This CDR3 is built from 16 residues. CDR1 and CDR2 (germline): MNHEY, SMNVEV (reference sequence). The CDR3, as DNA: TGTGCCAGCAGGACACCGACTAGCGGGAGTTTCAGTGAGCAGTTCTTC. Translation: CASRTPTSGSFSEQFF.

CDR3 residues: CASSLAVVVTDTQYF. As DNA, the CDR3 is TGTGCCAGCAGCTTAGCGGTGGTGGTCACAGATACGCAGTATTTT. The chain recombines TRBV7-8 with TRBJ2-3; D remains unclear. There are 15 residues in the CDR3. V was trimmed by 0 bases and J by 2 bases, leaving 9 bases between them. Germline CDR1 and CDR2: SGHVS and FQNEAQ.

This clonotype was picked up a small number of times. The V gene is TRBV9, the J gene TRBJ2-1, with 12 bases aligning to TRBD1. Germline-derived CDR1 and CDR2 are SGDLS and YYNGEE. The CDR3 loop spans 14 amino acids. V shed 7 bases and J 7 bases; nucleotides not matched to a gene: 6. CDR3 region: CASLGTGGGNEQFF. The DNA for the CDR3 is TGTGCCAGCTTGGGGACAGGGGGCGGAAATGAGCAGTTCTTC.

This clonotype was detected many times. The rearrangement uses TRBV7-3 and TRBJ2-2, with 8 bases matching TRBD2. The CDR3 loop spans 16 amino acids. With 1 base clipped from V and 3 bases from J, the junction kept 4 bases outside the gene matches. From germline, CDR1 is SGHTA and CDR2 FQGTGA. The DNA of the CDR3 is TGTGCCAGCAGCTTAAACGGGAGGGCCCACACCGGGGAGCTGTTTTTT. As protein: CASSLNGRAHTGELFF.

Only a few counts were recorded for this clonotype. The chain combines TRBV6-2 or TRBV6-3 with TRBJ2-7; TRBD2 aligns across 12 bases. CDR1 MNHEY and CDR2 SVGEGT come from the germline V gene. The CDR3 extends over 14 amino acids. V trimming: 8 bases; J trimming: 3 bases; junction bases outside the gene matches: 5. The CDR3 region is CASHGLAGHYEQYF. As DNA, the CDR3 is TGTGCCAGCCACGGACTAGCGGGACACTACGAGCAGTACTTC.

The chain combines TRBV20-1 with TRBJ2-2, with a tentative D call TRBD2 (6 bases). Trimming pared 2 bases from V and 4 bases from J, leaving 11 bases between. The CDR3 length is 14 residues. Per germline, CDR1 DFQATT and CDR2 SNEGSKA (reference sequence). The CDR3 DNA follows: TGCAGTGCTAGAAGGGACGGGGGCACCGGGGAGCTGTTTTTT. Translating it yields CSARRDGGTGELFF.

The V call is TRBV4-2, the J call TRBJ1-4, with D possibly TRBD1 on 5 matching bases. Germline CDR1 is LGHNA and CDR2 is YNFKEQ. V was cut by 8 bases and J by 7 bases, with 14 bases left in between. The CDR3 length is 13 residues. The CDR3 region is CASRPGKGEKLFF. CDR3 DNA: TGTGCCAGCCGTCCAGGGAAAGGTGAAAAACTGTTTTTT.

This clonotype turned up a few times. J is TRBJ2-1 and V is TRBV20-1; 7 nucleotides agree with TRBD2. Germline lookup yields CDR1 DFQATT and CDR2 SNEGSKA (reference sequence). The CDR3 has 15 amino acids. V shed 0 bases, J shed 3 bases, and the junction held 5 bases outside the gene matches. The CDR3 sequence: CSARDLREVYNEQFF. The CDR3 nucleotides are TGCAGTGCTAGAGATCTCCGGGAGGTCTACAATGAGCAGTTCTTC.

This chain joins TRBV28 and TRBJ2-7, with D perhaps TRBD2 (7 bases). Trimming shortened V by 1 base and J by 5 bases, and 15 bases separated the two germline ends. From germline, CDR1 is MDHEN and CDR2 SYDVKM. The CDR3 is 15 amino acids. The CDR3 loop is CASSLFGGGSDEQYF. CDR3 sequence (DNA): TGTGCCAGCAGTTTATTCGGGGGCGGGAGCGACGAGCAGTACTTC.

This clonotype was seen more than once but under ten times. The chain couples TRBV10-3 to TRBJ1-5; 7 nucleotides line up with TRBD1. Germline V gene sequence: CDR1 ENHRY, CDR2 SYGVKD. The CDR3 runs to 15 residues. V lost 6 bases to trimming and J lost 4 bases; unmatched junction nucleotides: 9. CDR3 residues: CAIRAGTAQNQPQHF. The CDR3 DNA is TGTGCCATCAGGGCCGGGACAGCCCAAAATCAGCCCCAGCATTTT.

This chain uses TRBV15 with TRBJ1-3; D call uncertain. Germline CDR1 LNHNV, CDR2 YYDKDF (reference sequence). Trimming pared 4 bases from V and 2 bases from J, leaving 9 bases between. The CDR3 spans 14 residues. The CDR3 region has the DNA TGTGCCACCAGCAACCGGGCCACTGGAAACACCATATATTTT. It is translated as CATSNRATGNTIYF.

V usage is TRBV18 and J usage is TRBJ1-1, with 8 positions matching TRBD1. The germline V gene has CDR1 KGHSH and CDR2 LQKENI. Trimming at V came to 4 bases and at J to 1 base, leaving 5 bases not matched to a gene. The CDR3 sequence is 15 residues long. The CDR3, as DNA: TGTGCCAGCTCACTTCAAGACAGGGGGAACACTGAAGCTTTCTTT. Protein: CASSLQDRGNTEAFF.

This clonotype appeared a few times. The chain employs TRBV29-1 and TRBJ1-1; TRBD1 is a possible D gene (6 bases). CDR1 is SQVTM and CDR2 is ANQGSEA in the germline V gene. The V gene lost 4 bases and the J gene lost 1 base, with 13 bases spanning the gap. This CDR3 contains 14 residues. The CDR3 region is CSVVRPTGNTEAFF. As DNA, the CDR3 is TGCAGCGTTGTTCGACCGACAGGGAACACTGAAGCTTTCTTT.

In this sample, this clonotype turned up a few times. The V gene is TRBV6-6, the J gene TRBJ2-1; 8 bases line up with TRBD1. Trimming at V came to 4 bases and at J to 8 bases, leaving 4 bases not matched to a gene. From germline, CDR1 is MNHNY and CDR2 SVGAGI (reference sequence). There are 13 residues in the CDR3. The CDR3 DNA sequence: TGTGCCAGCAGTTCCAGACAGGGGCATGAGCAGTTCTTC. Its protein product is CASSSRQGHEQFF.